Shown below are 26 T cell receptor beta chains from a single sample sequenced in a study of blood T cell repertoires in COVID-19 (dated by TCRdb to about 2020). Library generation was performed with the immunoSEQ multiplex PCR assay. TCRdb provides this immuneACCESS table in a form limited to in-frame rearrangements. Some clones are lacking; in checked studies, under half of them reflect an unresolved V gene, and why the rest are absent is not known. The sample has approximately 250,000 clones on record, about 87% of them singletons. The ten largest make up around 5% of the sample. Source material: peripheral blood. These receptors all come from a woman aged 60-70 years with COVID-19, enrolled during active disease.

V is TRBV18 and J is TRBJ1-2; 9 bases align to TRBD1. The germline gives CDR1 KGHSH, CDR2 LQKENI. This CDR3 has 15 residues. V shed 6 bases, J shed 4 bases, and the junction held 9 bases outside the gene matches. CDR3 coding DNA: TGTGCCAGCTCCCCGGGGACAGGGAGCTCCTATGGCTACACCTTC. Translated: CASSPGTGSSYGYTF.

This clone was seen a single time. The chain joins TRBV7-9 to TRBJ1-5; D possibly corresponds to TRBD1 (6 bases). This CDR3 has 17 amino acids. Trimming took off 5 bases at V and 2 bases at J, with 19 bases between the two ends. Germline CDR1 is SEHNR and CDR2 is FQNEAQ (reference sequence). In DNA form, the CDR3 reads TGTGCCAGCAGCCCCGGGACACCGGTTAATGGCAATCAGCCCCAGCATTTT. It translates to CASSPGTPVNGNQPQHF.

This chain joins TRBV21-1 and TRBJ2-1; the table's D gene call, TRBD1, was not cross checked with the DNA. TRBV21-1 is marked as a pseudogene. The CDR3 is made up of 22 amino acids. DNA for the CDR3: TGTGCCAGCAGCAAACCCCCAGGTAACCGGACAGGGGGGAACAGCTCCTACAATGAGCAGTTCTTC. Encoded protein: CASSKPPGNRTGGNSSYNEQFF.

CDR3 coding DNA: TGTGCAAGTCGCTTAGGGTCCGGGCGGGAGAGGGATGGCGAGCAGTACTTC. It is translated as CASRLGSGRERDGEQYF. The chain uses TRBV12-2 and TRBJ2-7; the table's D call, TRBD2, has no DNA check behind it. TRBV12-2 is deemed a pseudogene. The length of the CDR3 is 17 residues.

This clone showed up just once. The J gene is TRBJ2-7, the V gene TRBV5-1; unclear D gene. The CDR3 runs to 14 residues. Deletions cut 0 bases from V and 2 bases from J, with 9 bases between. Germline lookup yields CDR1 SGHRS and CDR2 YFSETQ. CDR3 DNA: TGCGCCAGCAGCTTGGTCAGGTTCGCCTACGAGCAGTACTTC. It is translated as CASSLVRFAYEQYF.

The chain uses TRBV5-1 and TRBJ2-3, with 9 bases that match TRBD2. The CDR3 is made up of 16 amino acids. With 0 bases clipped from V and 5 bases from J, the junction kept 7 bases outside the gene matches. CDR1 and CDR2 (germline): SGHRS, YFSETQ. The CDR3 bases are TGCGCCAGCAGCTTGGGTGGCGGGAGGGGTATAGATACGCAGTATTTT. It specifies CASSLGGGRGIDTQYF.

V usage is TRBV7-2 and J usage is TRBJ1-3; no clear D gene. The ends were cut back, 5 bases at V and 2 bases at J, with 16 bases in the middle. Germline-derived CDR1 and CDR2 are SGHTA and FQGNSA. CDR3 length equals 16 residues. CDR3 amino acids: CASSLTPPAAGNTIYF. DNA of the CDR3: TGTGCCAGCAGCCTGACCCCTCCTGCGGCTGGAAACACCATATATTTT.

The chain couples TRBV11-1 to TRBJ2-7; D remains unclear. Germline V CDR1 and CDR2: SGHAT, FQDESV (reference sequence). The CDR3 extends over 11 amino acids. The V and J ends lost 2 bases and 3 bases respectively, with 2 bases between them. The CDR3 loop reads CASSLHYEQYF. CDR3 DNA sequence: TGTGCCAGCAGCTTACACTACGAGCAGTACTTC.

In this sample, this clone turned up once. The chain is built from TRBV5-1 and TRBJ2-3, with D perhaps TRBD2 (5 bases). The CDR3 spans 16 residues. Between the trimmed V and J ends, which lost 4 bases and 0 bases, there was a span of 15 bases. Germline values: CDR1 SGHRS, CDR2 YFSETQ. CDR3 region: CASSLSTGISTDTQYF. The CDR3 DNA reads as TGCGCCAGCAGCCTGTCTACCGGGATTAGCACAGATACGCAGTATTTT.

This chain links TRBV9 with TRBJ1-6; weak D call: TRBD1 (6 bases). The CDR3 length is 14 residues. CDR1 is SGDLS and CDR2 is YYNGEE in the germline V gene. V gave up 3 bases and J gave up 8 bases, with 12 bases separating them. CDR3 sequence: CASSGQAGDSPLHF. CDR3 DNA sequence: TGTGCCAGCAGCGGACAGGCCGGCGATTCACCCCTCCACTTT. The full variable domain, completed using reference TRBV9 and TRBJ1-6, is DSGVTQTPKHLITATGQRVTLRCSPRSGDLSVYWYQQSLDQGLQFLIQYYNGEERAKGNILERFSAQQFPDLHSELNLSSLELGDSALYFCASSGQAGDSPLHFGNGTRLTVT.

CDR3 bases: TGTGCCAGCAGCGTTTCAGGACTAGCGGGAGAGTCTAGCACAGATACGCAGTATTTT. Encoded protein: CASSVSGLAGESSTDTQYF. The chain couples TRBV9 to TRBJ2-3; TRBD2 matches at 13 bases. This CDR3 region has 19 residues. Looked up from germline, CDR1 is SGDLS and CDR2 is YYNGEE. The J segment lost 0 bases and the V segment lost 2 bases, leaving 9 bases of the junction unmatched. The variable domain in full, completed from reference TRBV9 and TRBJ2-3, reads DSGVTQTPKHLITATGQRVTLRCSPRSGDLSVYWYQQSLDQGLQFLIQYYNGEERAKGNILERFSAQQFPDLHSELNLSSLELGDSALYFCASSVSGLAGESSTDTQYFGPGTRLTVL.

This sequence joins TRBV5-1 and TRBJ1-5; no clear D. Germline V gene lookup returns CDR1 SGHRS and CDR2 YFSETQ. The V end lost 1 base, the J end lost 3 bases, and 5 bases lay between the germline ends. This CDR3 has 13 residues. The DNA of the CDR3 is TGCGCCAGCAGCTTGACTTTCAATCAGCCCCAGCATTTT. Translated, it gives CASSLTFNQPQHF.

The chain recombines TRBV19 with TRBJ2-7, with 12 bases identical to TRBD2. The ends lost 3 bases at V and 3 bases at J; junction bases unmatched: 12. CDR1 LNHDA and CDR2 SQIVND come from the germline V gene (reference sequence). This CDR3 comprises 18 residues. CDR3 nucleotide sequence: TGTGCCAGTAGTATCCGGGCTAGCGGGAGGGCCACAGTCTACGAGCAGTACTTC. It encodes CASSIRASGRATVYEQYF.

This clone was seen only once. The chain employs TRBV12-2 and TRBJ1-1. TRBV12-2 is termed a pseudogene. This CDR3 is built from 14 residues. CDR3 loop: CASRLPSPPTEAFF. As DNA, the CDR3 is TGTGCAAGTCGCTTACCCTCTCCCCCCACTGAAGCTTTCTTT.

In its sample, this clone was seen once. V and J are TRBV6-5 and TRBJ2-2; perhaps TRBD2 as D (5 bases). The CDR3 is made up of 15 amino acids. V was clipped by 6 bases and J by 4 bases, with 15 bases between them. CDR1 is MNHEY, CDR2 SVGAGI, per germline. The CDR3 DNA is TGTGCCAGCAGGCGGGTCAGCGGACGCACCGGGGAGCTGTTTTTT. This codes for CASRRVSGRTGELFF.

The rearrangement joins TRBV10-3 to TRBJ2-3; TRBD2 agrees at 14 bases. CDR1 and CDR2 (germline): ENHRY, SYGVKD. The CDR3 loop spans 19 amino acids. The V and J ends lost 3 bases and 0 bases, in that order; junction bases with no gene match: 8. CDR3 coding DNA: TGTGCCATCAGTGATTTAGGGACTAGCGGGAGAAGTAGCACAGATACGCAGTATTTT. Its translation: CAISDLGTSGRSSTDTQYF.

This clone was picked up one time. This sample includes further DNA sequences coding for the same CDR3. The chain combines TRBV5-1 with TRBJ2-3, with 8 bases that match TRBD1. Germline assignment: CDR1 SGHRS and CDR2 YFSETQ. This CDR3 contains 15 residues. V dropped 4 bases and J dropped 3; count of bases not matched to a gene: 7. The CDR3 DNA is TGCGCCAGCAGCCTGGACAGGGTATCGACAGATACGCAGTATTTT. Encoded protein: CASSLDRVSTDTQYF.

V gene TRBV6-2 or TRBV6-3 combines with J gene TRBJ2-5; TRBD1 aligns across 9 bases. Germline values: CDR1 MNHEY, CDR2 SVGEGT. The CDR3 is 13 residues long. V dropped 5 bases and J dropped 5; count of bases not matched to a gene: 3. The CDR3 reads CASSQGTGETQYF. The CDR3 nucleotides are TGTGCCAGCAGTCAGGGGACAGGGGAGACCCAGTACTTC.

The rearrangement links TRBV11-2 to TRBJ2-5; D might be TRBD2 (6 bases). Trimming removed 0 bases from V and 5 bases from J, with 13 bases in between. Germline values: CDR1 SGHAT, CDR2 FQNNGV. The CDR3 covers 15 residues. This CDR3 is CASSLDVGGWETQYF. The CDR3 DNA is TGTGCCAGCAGCTTAGATGTGGGAGGTTGGGAGACCCAGTACTTC.

The chain combines TRBV30 with TRBJ1-1; D unclear. V lost 3 bases and J 10 bases, leaving 12 bases between the germline ends. CDR1 GTSNPN and CDR2 SVGIG come from the germline V gene (reference sequence). The CDR3 has 11 residues. CDR3 sequence reads: CAWRDTVRAFF. CDR3 bases: TGTGCCTGGAGGGATACAGTTCGAGCTTTCTTT.

This clone has a single count. V gene TRBV27 combines with J gene TRBJ2-2; 12 nucleotides match TRBD2. The CDR3 extends over 16 amino acids. Germline V lookup: CDR1 MNHEY, CDR2 SMNVEV (reference sequence). The J segment lost 7 bases and the V segment lost 6 bases, leaving 9 bases of the junction unmatched. The CDR3 region has the DNA TGTGCCAGCAGCCAGACTAGCGGGAGCAGAAACGGGGAGCTGTTTTTT. It is translated as CASSQTSGSRNGELFF.

The chain links TRBV20-1 to TRBJ2-1; D gene ambiguous. Germline V lookup: CDR1 DFQATT, CDR2 SNEGSKA (reference sequence). The CDR3 loop spans 11 amino acids. With 7 bases removed from V and 4 bases from J, the gap between germline ends came to 8 bases. The CDR3 loop reads CSVGAYNEQFF. The CDR3 DNA sequence: TGCAGTGTCGGAGCTTACAATGAGCAGTTCTTC.

This chain connects TRBV28 to TRBJ1-5, with TRBD1 matching 8 bases. The germline gives CDR1 MDHEN, CDR2 SYDVKM. This CDR3 has 15 amino acids. The V and J ends lost 5 bases and 7 bases, in that order; junction bases with no gene match: 10. As DNA, the CDR3 is TGTGCCAGCAGTCCTTCAGGGGGCAGTAGACAGCCCCAGCATTTT. Protein product: CASSPSGGSRQPQHF.

The chain couples TRBV18 to TRBJ2-3; 8 bases are shared with TRBD1. The J segment lost 2 bases and the V segment lost 1 base, leaving 11 bases of the junction unmatched. This CDR3 has 18 amino acids. CDR1 and CDR2 from the germline V gene are KGHSH and LQKENI. The CDR3 nucleotides read TGTGCCAGCTCACCACAAGGGGTGTGGACAGGGACCACAGATACGCAGTATTTT. This sequence encodes CASSPQGVWTGTTDTQYF.

V gene TRBV28 combines with J gene TRBJ2-1, with D possibly being TRBD2 (6 bases). The CDR3 loop spans 15 amino acids. The V end lost 2 bases, the J end lost 1 base, and 9 bases lay between the germline ends. Germline assignment: CDR1 MDHEN and CDR2 SYDVKM. CDR3 sequence (DNA): TGTGCCAGCAGTTTACGGAGGGGTTCCTACAATGAGCAGTTCTTC. It specifies CASSLRRGSYNEQFF.

V usage is TRBV30 and J usage is TRBJ1-2; 11 nucleotides agree with TRBD1. V trimming: 8 bases; J trimming: 5 bases; junction bases outside the gene matches: 13. Germline V gives CDR1 GTSNPN, CDR2 SVGIG (reference sequence). The CDR3 runs to 15 residues. The CDR3 sequence is CAGLGQGANWYGYTF. The DNA of the CDR3 is TGTGCCGGATTAGGACAGGGGGCGAATTGGTATGGCTACACCTTC.